Listed below are T cell receptor beta chains from one sample, sequenced in a study of control samples from healthy donors and cancer patients. Some clones are missing from TCRdb's copy, which holds only in-frame ones; the method was immunoSEQ multiplex PCR. The table lists roughly 180,000 clones, around 94% of them singletons, with about 1.4% in the top ten. Sequencing was performed on blood. The receptors stem from a woman aged 18-29 years in good health. CDR3s include the opening cysteine and the closing phenylalanine or tryptophan. The D gene is left open where the match is weak. For some rows the clone size is stated as once, few or many, or as a class when expanded; others skip it.

CDR3 DNA: TGTGCCACCAGGGACGGATACAATGAGCAGTTCTTC
CDR3 protein: CATRDGYNEQFF
D gene: .
V gene: TRBV24-1
J gene: TRBJ2-1
clone size: .
CDR3 length: 12

CDR3 DNA: TGTGCCAGCAGTGGGGCCGGACACTCTTACGAGCAGTACTTC
CDR3 protein: CASSGAGHSYEQYF
D gene: .
V gene: TRBV2
J gene: TRBJ2-7
clone size: once
CDR3 length: 14

CDR3 DNA: TGTGCCAGCAGTTTATTAAACGCTCCCAATCAGCCCCAGCATTTT
CDR3 protein: CASSLLNAPNQPQHF
D gene: .
V gene: TRBV27
J gene: TRBJ1-5
clone size: .
CDR3 length: 15

CDR3 DNA: TGTGCCAGCAGCCCGGGACAGGGGAAGGAGACCCAGTACTTC
CDR3 protein: CASSPGQGKETQYF
D gene: TRBD1
V gene: TRBV7-2
J gene: TRBJ2-5
clone size: .
CDR3 length: 14

CDR3 DNA: TGTGCCAGCAGCCCAAGGAGGGGGGTGTCAGGGGATACGCAGTATTTT
CDR3 protein: CASSPRRGVSGDTQYF
D gene: .
V gene: TRBV7-9
J gene: TRBJ2-3
clone size: .
CDR3 length: 16

CDR3 DNA: TGCGCCAGCAGTTTGGTTGGGACAGGGGTCACCGGGGAGCTGTTTTTT
CDR3 protein: CASSLVGTGVTGELFF
D gene: TRBD1
V gene: TRBV5-1
J gene: TRBJ2-2
clone size: once
CDR3 length: 16

CDR3 DNA: TGTGCCAGCAGCTTAGAGAGGGGGCAGGGCTACACCTTC
CDR3 protein: CASSLERGQGYTF
D gene: TRBD1
V gene: TRBV11-2
J gene: TRBJ1-2
clone size: .
CDR3 length: 13

CDR3 DNA: TGTGCCAGCAGCGAACTGACTAGGACACCCTACGAGCAGTACTTC
CDR3 protein: CASSELTRTPYEQYF
D gene: .
V gene: TRBV6-2/TRBV6-3
J gene: TRBJ2-7
clone size: .
CDR3 length: 15

CDR3 DNA: TGTGCCAGCATTGGGGGCCTAGCGGGAGATACGCAGTATTTT
CDR3 protein: CASIGGLAGDTQYF
D gene: TRBD2
V gene: TRBV2
J gene: TRBJ2-3
clone size: .
CDR3 length: 14

CDR3 DNA: TGTGCCAGTATGTCTGCGGGACACCGGATTCAGTACTTC
CDR3 protein: CASMSAGHRIQYF
D gene: .
V gene: TRBV19
J gene: TRBJ2-4
clone size: .
CDR3 length: 13

CDR3 DNA: TGTGCCACCAGCAGAAGCCGGGACAGATTGTACACTGAAGCTTTCTTT
CDR3 protein: CATSRSRDRLYTEAFF
D gene: TRBD1
V gene: TRBV15
J gene: TRBJ1-1
clone size: .
CDR3 length: 16

CDR3 DNA: TGTGCCAGCTCCGGGACTCAGAGCTCTGGGGCCAACGTCCTGACTTTC
CDR3 protein: CASSGTQSSGANVLTF
D gene: .
V gene: TRBV3-1/TRBV3-2
J gene: TRBJ2-6
clone size: .
CDR3 length: 16

CDR3 DNA: TGTGCCAGCAGTGAAGCGCCTACCACGGGATTAAATGGCTACACCTTC
CDR3 protein: CASSEAPTTGLNGYTF
D gene: .
V gene: TRBV2
J gene: TRBJ1-2
clone size: .
CDR3 length: 16

CDR3 DNA: TGTGCCAGCAGCTCTACAGGGGGTCATGAAAAACTGTTTTTT
CDR3 protein: CASSSTGGHEKLFF
D gene: TRBD1
V gene: TRBV11-2
J gene: TRBJ1-4
clone size: .
CDR3 length: 14

CDR3 DNA: TGTGCCAGCAGTCCGGCCTGGGACAATGAGCAGTTCTTC
CDR3 protein: CASSPAWDNEQFF
D gene: .
V gene: TRBV5-8
J gene: TRBJ2-1
clone size: .
CDR3 length: 13

CDR3 DNA: TGTGCCAGCAGCCCAGATGGGGGATACACTGAAGCTTTCTTT
CDR3 protein: CASSPDGGYTEAFF
D gene: .
V gene: TRBV9
J gene: TRBJ1-1
clone size: .
CDR3 length: 14

CDR3 DNA: TGTGCCAGCATACGACAGTCGAACACCGGGGAGCTGTTTTTT
CDR3 protein: CASIRQSNTGELFF
D gene: .
V gene: TRBV28
J gene: TRBJ2-2
clone size: .
CDR3 length: 14

CDR3 DNA: TGCGCCAGCAGGGGGACAGGGCCTAACTATGGCTACACCTTC
CDR3 protein: CASRGTGPNYGYTF
D gene: TRBD1
V gene: TRBV4-1
J gene: TRBJ1-2
clone size: .
CDR3 length: 14

CDR3 DNA: TGTGCCAGCAGCTTAGCGCGTACAGTGTGGGCTGAAGCTTTCTTT
CDR3 protein: CASSLARTVWAEAFF
D gene: .
V gene: TRBV7-8
J gene: TRBJ1-1
clone size: .
CDR3 length: 15

CDR3 DNA: TGTGCCAGTATTCCCACTTGGTCCAGGTTTAACAATCAGCCCCAGCATTTT
CDR3 protein: CASIPTWSRFNNQPQHF
D gene: .
V gene: TRBV19
J gene: TRBJ1-5
clone size: .
CDR3 length: 17

CDR3 DNA: TGTGCCAGCAGCCCCAACCGGGGGGACAATGAGCAGTTCTTC
CDR3 protein: CASSPNRGDNEQFF
D gene: TRBD2
V gene: TRBV11-3
J gene: TRBJ2-1
clone size: .
CDR3 length: 14

CDR3 DNA: TGTGCCAGCAGCCCCCTCGGGACGAATGAAGCTTTCTTT
CDR3 protein: CASSPLGTNEAFF
D gene: .
V gene: TRBV7-9
J gene: TRBJ1-1
clone size: .
CDR3 length: 13

CDR3 DNA: TGTGCCAGCAGCCCGTATCCCCCCCGCCGCTACACCTTC
CDR3 protein: CASSPYPPRRYTF
D gene: .
V gene: TRBV7-2
J gene: TRBJ1-2
clone size: .
CDR3 length: 13

CDR3 DNA: TGTGCCAGCAGCCAAGAATCCGTTTTGGAGGGGTGGGAGGCTAAGGGCTACACCTTC
CDR3 protein: CASSQESVLEGWEAKGYTF
D gene: .
V gene: TRBV3-1/TRBV3-2
J gene: TRBJ1-2
clone size: .
CDR3 length: 19

CDR3 DNA: TGTGCCAGCAGTTCCGGGTTTCTTGAGAACACTGAAGCTTTCTTT
CDR3 protein: CASSSGFLENTEAFF
D gene: .
V gene: TRBV6-1
J gene: TRBJ1-1
clone size: .
CDR3 length: 15

CDR3 DNA: TGTGCCAGCAGCTCTCCCCGGGCGGGAAACACTGAAGCTTTCTTT
CDR3 protein: CASSSPRAGNTEAFF
D gene: .
V gene: TRBV5-4
J gene: TRBJ1-1
clone size: .
CDR3 length: 15

CDR3 DNA: TGTGCCAGCAGCCAACTACACTATGGCTACACCTTC
CDR3 protein: CASSQLHYGYTF
D gene: .
V gene: TRBV12-3/TRBV12-4
J gene: TRBJ1-2
clone size: .
CDR3 length: 12

CDR3 DNA: TGTGCCAGCAGTTACGAGTATCCGGGTGAGCAGTTCTTC
CDR3 protein: CASSYEYPGEQFF
D gene: .
V gene: TRBV6-5
J gene: TRBJ2-1
clone size: once
CDR3 length: 13

CDR3 DNA: TGTGCCAGCAGCCCGAGCGAGAACACTGAAGCTTTCTTT
CDR3 protein: CASSPSENTEAFF
D gene: .
V gene: TRBV2
J gene: TRBJ1-1
clone size: .
CDR3 length: 13

CDR3 DNA: TGTGCCAGCTCACCACTTCCCGGGACTACCTCCTACGAGCAGTACTTC
CDR3 protein: CASSPLPGTTSYEQYF
D gene: TRBD2
V gene: TRBV18
J gene: TRBJ2-7
clone size: .
CDR3 length: 16

CDR3 DNA: TGTGCCAGCAGCCATCCGGGGGTGGGCGGTAGCTCCTACGAGCAGTACTTC
CDR3 protein: CASSHPGVGGSSYEQYF
D gene: .
V gene: TRBV11-3
J gene: TRBJ2-7
clone size: .
CDR3 length: 17

CDR3 DNA: TGTGCCAGCAGTTACGACAGGAGGGGGATCCACACCTTC
CDR3 protein: CASSYDRRGIHTF
D gene: .
V gene: TRBV6-5
J gene: TRBJ1-2
clone size: .
CDR3 length: 13

CDR3 DNA: TGTGCCAGCAGCCAAGGAGGATTAGCTGACAGAGGAACCGAGCAGTACTTC
CDR3 protein: CASSQGGLADRGTEQYF
D gene: .
V gene: TRBV4-2
J gene: TRBJ2-7
clone size: .
CDR3 length: 17

CDR3 DNA: TGTGCCAGCAGCACCCATATACCCAGTGAGCAGTTCTTC
CDR3 protein: CASSTHIPSEQFF
D gene: .
V gene: TRBV7-2
J gene: TRBJ2-1
clone size: .
CDR3 length: 13

CDR3 DNA: TGTGCCAGCTGGGGAGACTCATACAATGAGCAGTTCTTC
CDR3 protein: CASWGDSYNEQFF
D gene: .
V gene: TRBV2
J gene: TRBJ2-1
clone size: .
CDR3 length: 13

CDR3 DNA: TGTGCCAGCAGCGTAAACACAGGGAGCCAGTACTTC
CDR3 protein: CASSVNTGSQYF
D gene: .
V gene: TRBV9
J gene: TRBJ2-5
clone size: .
CDR3 length: 12

CDR3 DNA: TGTGCCAGCAGCGGGGGACTCACAGATCAGCCCCAGCATTTT
CDR3 protein: CASSGGLTDQPQHF
D gene: .
V gene: TRBV9
J gene: TRBJ1-5
clone size: once
CDR3 length: 14

CDR3 DNA: TGTGCCAGCAGTTACGGCCTAAGGTCGAATTCACCCCTCCACTTT
CDR3 protein: CASSYGLRSNSPLHF
D gene: .
V gene: TRBV6-2/TRBV6-3
J gene: TRBJ1-6
clone size: .
CDR3 length: 15

CDR3 DNA: TGTGCCAGCAGCCAAGGTATATTCGCTAGCGGGAGGGGAAATGAGCAGTTCTTC
CDR3 protein: CASSQGIFASGRGNEQFF
D gene: TRBD2
V gene: TRBV3-1/TRBV3-2
J gene: TRBJ2-1
clone size: .
CDR3 length: 18

CDR3 DNA: TGTGCCAGCAGCTTTCACAGGGGCTACAATGAGCAGTTCTTC
CDR3 protein: CASSFHRGYNEQFF
D gene: TRBD1
V gene: TRBV5-5
J gene: TRBJ2-1
clone size: .
CDR3 length: 14

CDR3 DNA: TGTGCCAGCAGCTCGGTTTTGAGGGGGCGCGAAGCTTTCTTT
CDR3 protein: CASSSVLRGREAFF
D gene: TRBD1
V gene: TRBV11-2
J gene: TRBJ1-1
clone size: .
CDR3 length: 14

CDR3 DNA: TGTGCCGCGCGGGGGGTGATCACTGAAGCTTTCTTT
CDR3 protein: CAARGVITEAFF
D gene: .
V gene: TRBV12-3/TRBV12-4
J gene: TRBJ1-1
clone size: .
CDR3 length: 12

CDR3 DNA: TGTGCCAGCAGCTTAGGCCCGCGGGCCGGGGTTGAGCAGTTCTTC
CDR3 protein: CASSLGPRAGVEQFF
D gene: .
V gene: TRBV11-3
J gene: TRBJ2-1
clone size: .
CDR3 length: 15